The T cell receptor beta chain under discussion was sequenced for a study of Ad26.COV2.S vaccination and SARS-CoV-2 variants. Clones were sequenced by immunoSEQ multiplex PCR, and TCRdb holds only the in-frame ones, with some missing. The data contain approximately 410,000 clones, around 92% of them singletons. Treatment reported: some 20 received Ad26.COV2.S at low or high dose, single or two shots; several received placebo; per-sample allocation not given. Material that was analyzed had been drawn on day 63 after the first vaccine or placebo injection. Built on an Ad26 vector, the vaccine expressed Wuhan-strain SARS-CoV-2 spike. V lost 1 base, J lost 3 bases, and 7 bases lay in between. CDR3 length: 13 residues. CDR1 is LGHNA and CDR2 is YSLEER in the germline V gene.

The source was peripheral blood, collected in a trial of Ad26.COV2.S vaccine versus placebo. The J gene is TRBJ2-7, the V gene TRBV4-3; possible D gene TRBD1, 6 bases. This receptor was obtained from a person between 18 and 65 years old who received the Ad26.COV2.S COVID-19 vaccine or a placebo. The chain's CDR3 is CASSQARGYEQYF. DNA of the CDR3: TGCGCCAGCAGCCAAGCCAGGGGCTACGAGCAGTACTTC.